The next 32 T cell receptor beta chains were all read from a single sample in a study of blood T cell repertoires in COVID-19. Clones were read by immunoSEQ multiplex PCR, and TCRdb kept only the in-frame ones, dropping some. Seen here are 30,000 to 35,000 clones, roughly 91% observed once, and the top ten hold roughly an eighth. The sequenced sample was peripheral blood. The source of these receptors is a man between 60 and 70 years old with active COVID-19.

The chain joins TRBV5-3 to TRBJ1-2; D gene unclear. TRBV5-3 is annotated as an ORF whose role is uncertain. This CDR3 contains 13 residues. V was cut by 2 bases and J by 7 bases, with 12 bases left in between. The CDR3 DNA reads TGTGCCAGAAGCTTCCGGGGAACGGGTGGCTACACCTTC. Its protein product is CARSFRGTGGYTF.

This clone occurred once. The DNA of the CDR3 is TGCAGCGTTGTCTGGGCAGGGCAGGCAGATACGCAGTATTTT. Translation: CSVVWAGQADTQYF. The V and J genes are TRBV29-1 and TRBJ2-3, with D possibly TRBD1 on 5 matching bases. CDR1 is SQVTM and CDR2 is ANQGSEA in the germline V gene. V shed 4 bases and J shed 4 bases, with 15 bases lying between them. The CDR3 runs 14 residues.

The chain combines TRBV7-3 with TRBJ2-2; possibly TRBD1 for D (5 bases). Germline V gene data show CDR1 as SGHTA and CDR2 as FQGTGA. Trimming removed 2 bases from V and 5 bases from J, with 12 bases in between. CDR3 length: 15 residues. The CDR3 coding sequence is TGTGCCAGCAGCTTAGTCAGGGTGAATACCGGGGAGCTGTTTTTT. This sequence encodes CASSLVRVNTGELFF.

J is TRBJ2-1 and V is TRBV19, with 12 bases fitting TRBD2. The CDR3 is made up of 15 amino acids. The J segment lost 9 bases and the V segment lost 5 bases, leaving 8 bases of the junction unmatched. Germline CDR1 reads LNHDA; CDR2 reads SQIVND (reference sequence). The CDR3 DNA sequence: TGTGCCAGTAGTCGCCCTAGCGGGAGGGCAAGTGAGCAGTTCTTC. Translating it yields CASSRPSGRASEQFF.

V and J are TRBV19 and TRBJ2-7; a possible D gene is TRBD2 (6 bases). V was shortened by 4 bases and J by 4 bases, with 14 bases between the two germline ends. Germline loops: CDR1 LNHDA, CDR2 SQIVND (reference sequence). This CDR3 spans 14 amino acids. CDR3 sequence: CASSTGDLKYEQYF. In DNA form, the CDR3 reads TGTGCCAGTAGTACCGGGGACTTGAAGTACGAGCAGTACTTC.

The V call is TRBV5-4, the J call TRBJ2-1; possible D gene TRBD1, 5 bases. There are 15 residues in the CDR3. V lost 4 bases and J lost 6, with 17 bases in between. Germline-derived CDR1 and CDR2 are SGHNT and YYREEE (reference sequence). The CDR3 DNA is TGTGCCAGCAGCGGCAGCAGTCTAGGGGCCAATGAGCAGTTCTTC. The encoded protein is CASSGSSLGANEQFF.

In its sample, this clone was seen a few times. The gene calls are TRBV5-5 and TRBJ2-7; 9 bases align to TRBD1. Germline CDR1 and CDR2: SGHKS and YYEKEE (reference sequence). V was clipped by 3 bases and J by 5 bases; unmatched bases: 6. This CDR3 is built from 14 residues. CDR3 DNA: TGTGCCAGCAGCTGGGGACAGGGTAGGAACGAGCAGTACTTC. This sequence encodes CASSWGQGRNEQYF.

V and J are TRBV19 and TRBJ2-3; 8 nucleotides align to TRBD2. V was clipped by 6 bases and J by 3 bases; unmatched bases: 8. The CDR3 is made up of 15 amino acids. The germline V gene encodes CDR1 LNHDA and CDR2 SQIVND (reference sequence). The CDR3 sequence: CASRRREGWTDTQYF. CDR3 DNA sequence: TGTGCCAGTAGGAGACGGGAGGGGTGGACAGATACGCAGTATTTT.

The rearrangement uses TRBV6-1 and TRBJ2-5; 14 nucleotides agree with TRBD2. The CDR3 has 16 residues. After removal of 1 base from V and 2 bases from J, the junction contained 0 bases not matched to a gene. CDR1 is MNHNS, CDR2 SASEGT, per germline. The CDR3 spells CASSEGLAGGQETQYF. CDR3 sequence (DNA): TGTGCCAGCAGTGAAGGACTAGCGGGAGGGCAAGAGACCCAGTACTTC.

The genes are TRBV7-2 and TRBJ2-7, with 9 bases identical to TRBD2. V was pared by 3 bases and J by 2 bases, with 5 bases of the junction left unmatched. This CDR3 spans 15 amino acids. Germline CDR1 is SGHTA and CDR2 is FQGNSA. The CDR3 DNA sequence: TGTGCCAGCAGCTTTAGTCTAGCGGGACCCTACGAGCAGTACTTC. It codes for CASSFSLAGPYEQYF.

The chain recombines TRBV12-3 or TRBV12-4 with TRBJ2-7, with D perhaps matching TRBD1 (6 bases). V gave up 5 bases and J gave up 2 bases, with 10 bases separating them. CDR3 size: 13 residues. The CDR3 coding sequence is TGTGCCAGCAGTAGACAGGTCCCCTACGAGCAGTACTTC. Encoded protein: CASSRQVPYEQYF.

The V gene is TRBV5-4, the J gene TRBJ2-1, with 9 bases that match TRBD2. CDR3 size: 14 residues. The germline CDR1 and CDR2 sequences are SGHNT and YYREEE (reference sequence). Germline trimming cut 0 bases from V and 5 bases from J; bases unmatched to any gene: 0. Written as DNA, the CDR3 is TGTGCCAGCAGCTTGGTAGCGGGAGACAATGAGCAGTTCTTC. It codes for CASSLVAGDNEQFF. The full variable domain, its missing parts supplied by reference TRBV5-4 and TRBJ2-1, is ETGVTQSPTHLIKTRGQQVTLRCSSQSGHNTVSWYQQALGQGPQFIFQYYREEENGRGNFPPRFSGLQFPNYSSELNVNALELDDSALYLCASSLVAGDNEQFFGPGTRLTVL.

Relative to its sample, this clone is medium-sized (0.01 to 0.1%). This same CDR3 is encoded by further DNA sequences in the sample. The chain combines TRBV7-9 with TRBJ2-1; 8 nucleotides align to TRBD2. This CDR3 spans 15 amino acids. V lost 6 bases and J lost 8; bases outside the gene matches: 12. Germline CDR1 is SEHNR and CDR2 is FQNEAQ (reference sequence). CDR3 DNA sequence: TGTGCCAGCAGATTAAGGGCGACCGGGGGGGATGAGCAGTTCTTC. Translation: CASRLRATGGDEQFF.

The chain combines TRBV7-2 with TRBJ2-2, with 8 bases matching TRBD2. This CDR3 is 16 amino acids long. The trim removed 1 base at V and 5 bases at J, leaving 6 bases unmatched. Germline V gene lookup returns CDR1 SGHTA and CDR2 FQGNSA. In DNA form, the CDR3 reads TGTGCCAGCAGCTTAGGGCCCCGGGGGGGGACCGGGGAGCTGTTTTTT. It is translated as CASSLGPRGGTGELFF.

This chain connects TRBV29-1 to TRBJ2-3; 10 bases align to TRBD1. V trimming: 2 bases; J trimming: 5 bases; junction bases outside the gene matches: 1. This CDR3 spans 13 amino acids. Germline-derived CDR1 and CDR2 are SQVTM and ANQGSEA. CDR3 region: CSVERTGGDTQYF. CDR3 nucleotides: TGCAGCGTTGAAAGGACAGGGGGAGATACGCAGTATTTT.

CDR3 DNA sequence: TGTGCCAGCGGGGGCGGGACAGGGGTCGGCCAGCCCCAGCATTTT. Protein sequence: CASGGGTGVGQPQHF. The chain has TRBV2 and TRBJ1-5, with TRBD1 matching over 10 bases. Germline CDR1 SNHLY, CDR2 FYNNEI. The CDR3 covers 15 residues. The junction had 11 bases not matched to a gene; V was cut back by 8 bases and J by 7 bases.

The genes are TRBV19 and TRBJ1-2, with 12 bases matching TRBD1. Germline trimming cut 3 bases from V and 4 bases from J; bases unmatched to any gene: 0. Per germline, CDR1 LNHDA and CDR2 SQIVND (reference sequence). The CDR3 contains 14 residues. The CDR3: CASSMGQGAYGYTF. DNA for the CDR3: TGTGCCAGTAGTATGGGACAGGGGGCCTATGGCTACACCTTC. Together with reference TRBV19 and TRBJ1-2, the CDR3 gives the full variable domain: DGGITQSPKYLFRKEGQNVTLSCEQNLNHDAMYWYRQDPGQGLRLIYYSQIVNDFQKGDIAEGYSVSREKKESFPLTVTSAQKNPTAFYLCASSMGQGAYGYTFGSGTRLTVV.

The chain carries TRBV5-4 and TRBJ2-5; 8 bases are a match to TRBD2. With V trimmed by 4 bases and J by 2 bases, 10 bases remained unmatched. The CDR3 length is 16 residues. Germline CDR1 SGHNT, CDR2 YYREEE (reference sequence). CDR3 loop: CASSTAVAGPQETQYF. DNA for the CDR3: TGTGCCAGCAGCACGGCGGTAGCGGGACCACAAGAGACCCAGTACTTC.

This clone was picked up one time. The chain has TRBV18 and TRBJ1-1, with TRBD1 matching over 9 bases. Looked up from germline, CDR1 is KGHSH and CDR2 is LQKENI. V was clipped by 3 bases and J by 5 bases; unmatched bases: 10. This CDR3 is built from 16 residues. CDR3 in amino acids: CASSPSGTGLVTEAFF. In DNA, the CDR3 is TGTGCCAGCTCACCTTCCGGGACAGGGTTGGTAACTGAAGCTTTCTTT.

This clone was picked up one time. The genes are TRBV2 and TRBJ2-7; 9 bases are a match to TRBD1. Per germline, CDR1 SNHLY and CDR2 FYNNEI. The CDR3 loop spans 13 amino acids. The trim removed 4 bases at V and 3 bases at J, leaving 1 base unmatched. The CDR3 here is CASSVDRGYEQYF. CDR3 sequence (DNA): TGTGCCAGCAGTGTGGACAGGGGCTACGAGCAGTACTTC. The variable domain in full, with the rest retrieved from reference TRBV2 and TRBJ2-7, is EPEVTQTPSHQVTQMGQEVILRCVPISNHLYFYWYRQILGQKVEFLVSFYNNEISEKSEIFDDQFSVERPDGSNFTLKIRSTKLEDSAMYFCASSVDRGYEQYFGPGTRLTVT.

CDR3 protein: CASSIGRLLYSNQPQHF. The CDR3 region has the DNA TGTGCCAGTAGTATAGGCAGACTACTCTATAGCAATCAGCCCCAGCATTTT. The chain couples TRBV19 to TRBJ1-5; no clear D gene. The CDR3 consists of 17 residues. The germline V and J ends were trimmed by 1 base and 0 bases, with 13 bases remaining between them. Looked up from germline, CDR1 is LNHDA and CDR2 is SQIVND (reference sequence).

The chain links TRBV5-4 to TRBJ1-2, with 8 bases identical to TRBD1. This CDR3 region has 15 residues. V was pared by 4 bases and J by 4 bases, with 9 bases of the junction left unmatched. Germline CDR1 SGHNT, CDR2 YYREEE (reference sequence). The CDR3: CASSPEAGGLYGYTF. DNA of the CDR3: TGTGCCAGCAGCCCGGAGGCAGGGGGCCTCTATGGCTACACCTTC.

This clone was counted once. The rearrangement uses TRBV5-6 and TRBJ1-1, with a weak D call TRBD1 (6 bases). The CDR3 is 16 residues long. Trimming stripped 0 bases from V and 1 base from J, with 13 bases between. Germline V gives CDR1 SGHDT, CDR2 YYEEEE. The CDR3, as DNA: TGTGCCAGCAGCTTGGACAGGGCGTGGGGGAACACTGAAGCTTTCTTT. Translating gives CASSLDRAWGNTEAFF.

The chain combines TRBV27 with TRBJ2-3, with D possibly matching TRBD1 (6 bases). This CDR3 comprises 15 residues. Trimming pared 5 bases from V and 3 bases from J, leaving 15 bases between. Germline V CDR1 and CDR2: MNHEY, SMNVEV (reference sequence). The CDR3 DNA is TGTGCCAGCAGTAATGCAGGGACACTTACAGATACGCAGTATTTT. As protein: CASSNAGTLTDTQYF.

V and J are TRBV7-9 and TRBJ1-2, with D possibly TRBD1 on 6 matching bases. CDR1 is SEHNR, CDR2 FQNEAQ, per germline (reference sequence). The CDR3 is made up of 14 amino acids. Trimming removed 1 base at V and 2 bases at J, with 8 bases between. CDR3 bases: TGTGCCAGCAGCTTAGAAACAGGGAACTATGGCTACACCTTC. This gives the protein CASSLETGNYGYTF.

The chain carries TRBV5-6 and TRBJ1-3, with D possibly TRBD1 on 5 matching bases. The germline gives CDR1 SGHDT, CDR2 YYEEEE. CDR3 length: 15 residues. With 4 bases removed from V and 0 bases from J, the gap between germline ends came to 11 bases. The CDR3 is CASSPTALSGNTIYF. CDR3 sequence (DNA): TGTGCCAGCAGCCCGACAGCTCTCTCTGGAAACACCATATATTTT. Filled out from reference TRBV5-6 and TRBJ1-3, the complete variable domain reads DAGVTQSPTHLIKTRGQQVTLRCSPKSGHDTVSWYQQALGQGPQFIFQYYEEEERQRGNFPDRFSGHQFPNYSSELNVNALLLGDSALYLCASSPTALSGNTIYFGEGSWLTVV.

V and J are TRBV5-4 and TRBJ2-7, with 9 positions matching TRBD2. This CDR3 is 16 amino acids long. Trimming cost V 4 bases and J 0 bases; bases outside gene matches: 8. Germline loops: CDR1 SGHNT, CDR2 YYREEE (reference sequence). The CDR3 region has the DNA TGTGCCAGCAGCGGTAGCGGGGGCAACTTCTCCTACGAGCAGTACTTC. Protein product: CASSGSGGNFSYEQYF.

The J gene is TRBJ2-3, the V gene TRBV19; no clear D gene. Trimming took off 1 base at V and 0 bases at J, with 14 bases between the two ends. The CDR3 is made up of 17 amino acids. Germline V gives CDR1 LNHDA, CDR2 SQIVND (reference sequence). CDR3 region: CASSIGPTTVSTDTQYF. Here the CDR3 DNA reads TGTGCCAGTAGTATAGGTCCCACCACGGTTAGCACAGATACGCAGTATTTT.

V and J are TRBV30 and TRBJ1-6; TRBD1 might be the D (6 bases). V gave up 6 bases and J gave up 5 bases, with 20 bases separating them. This CDR3 contains 16 residues. The germline CDR1 and CDR2 sequences are GTSNPN and SVGIG (reference sequence). CDR3 sequence (DNA): TGTGCCTGCAAAGGGGGAGGGGAGATGAATAATTCACCCCTCCACTTT. Its translation: CACKGGGEMNNSPLHF.

In this sample, this clone turned up once. V gene TRBV3-1 (or the pseudogene TRBV3-2) combines with J gene TRBJ1-1, with 7 nucleotides matching TRBD1. CDR3 length: 15 residues. The junction had 8 bases not matched to a gene; V was cut back by 6 bases and J by 1 base. Germline CDR1 reads LGHDT; CDR2 reads YNNKEL (reference sequence). Here the CDR3 DNA reads TGTGCCAGCAGGCCCGGACAGGAGAAGAACACTGAAGCTTTCTTT. Amino acid sequence: CASRPGQEKNTEAFF.

This chain connects TRBV3-1 (or the pseudogene TRBV3-2) to TRBJ2-6; D gene uncertain. Germline V CDR1 and CDR2: LGHDT, YNNKEL (reference sequence). V lost 0 bases, J lost 2 bases, and 17 bases lay in between. There are 19 residues in the CDR3. CDR3 bases: TGTGCCAGCAGCCAAGAGCGGTTCGGCCGAAGGACTGGGGCCAACGTCCTGACTTTC. It specifies CASSQERFGRRTGANVLTF.

This chain connects TRBV3-1 (or the pseudogene TRBV3-2) to TRBJ2-7; D may be TRBD1 (6 bases). Trimming left V 3 bases short and J 2 bases short, with 11 bases between. Germline values: CDR1 LGHDT, CDR2 YNNKEL (reference sequence). CDR3 length: 14 amino acids. CDR3 coding DNA: TGTGCCAGCAGCCACCCCGGGACACCCTACGAGCAGTACTTC. Its translation is CASSHPGTPYEQYF.